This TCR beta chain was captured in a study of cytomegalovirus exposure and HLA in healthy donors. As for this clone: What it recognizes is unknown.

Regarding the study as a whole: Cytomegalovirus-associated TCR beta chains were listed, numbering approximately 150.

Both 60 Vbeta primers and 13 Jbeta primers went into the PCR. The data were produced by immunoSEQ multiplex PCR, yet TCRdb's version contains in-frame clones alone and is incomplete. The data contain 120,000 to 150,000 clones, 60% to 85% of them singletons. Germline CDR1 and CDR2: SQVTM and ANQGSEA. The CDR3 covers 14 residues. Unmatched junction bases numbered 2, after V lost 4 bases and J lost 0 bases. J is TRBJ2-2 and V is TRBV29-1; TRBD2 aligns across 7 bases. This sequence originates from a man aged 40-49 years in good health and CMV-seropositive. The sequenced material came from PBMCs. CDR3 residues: CSVVRGANTGELFF. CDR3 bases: TGCAGCGTTGTTCGGGGGGCGAACACCGGGGAGCTGTTTTTT.